These 5 T cell receptor beta chains came from one sample sequenced in a study of T cells after yellow fever vaccination. Via MiXCR, TCRdb re-called the 5' RACE reads, giving one row per CDR3 protein. The data hold 300,000 to 400,000 distinct CDR3 sequences, with approximately 9% observed a single time. Sequencing used PBMCs, obtained on the day of the first yellow fever vaccination. Source of these receptors: a man aged 18 to 35 who received the YFV17D yellow fever vaccine.

The genes are TRBV7-8 and TRBJ2-7; TRBD1 matches 7 bases. The CDR3 covers 14 residues. J lost 6 bases, V lost 0 bases, and 5 bases had no gene match. In germline, CDR1 is SGHVS, CDR2 FQNEAQ. The CDR3 bases are TGTGCCAGCAGCTTAGCGAAGGGGGCGGGCGAGCAGTACGTC. Its translation: CASSLAKGAGEQYV.

This clonotype was observed at least ten times. V gene TRBV20-1 combines with J gene TRBJ2-3; D gene uncertain. Germline-derived CDR1 and CDR2 are DFQATT and SNEGSKA (reference sequence). This CDR3 region has 11 residues. This CDR3 is CTIHVGDTQYF. The CDR3, as DNA: TGCACCATCCACGTGGGCGATACGCAGTATTTT.

The rearrangement links TRBV5-1 to TRBJ2-5, with 7 positions matching TRBD2. V lost 7 bases, J lost 2 bases, and 14 bases stayed unmatched. CDR3 length: 16 residues. The V gene's germline CDR1 is SGHRS and CDR2 YFSETQ. The CDR3 bases are TGCGCCAGCGTAGAGAACGCGGGGGATCTTCAAGAGACCCAGTACTTC. Translating gives CASVENAGDLQETQYF.

This clonotype was picked up many times. Germline and junction disagree at one end, which may indicate a read error. The chain employs TRBV7-2 and TRBJ2-5, with TRBD1 matching 7 bases. Germline V gene data show CDR1 as SGHTA and CDR2 as FQGNSA. The CDR3 extends over 11 amino acids. The CDR3 loop is CASSWKDRPIF. CDR3 DNA: TGTGCCAGCAGCTGGAAGGACAGGCCCATCTTC. Using reference TRBV7-2 and TRBJ2-5 for the parts outside the CDR3, the full variable domain is GAGVSQSPSNKVTEKGKDVELRCDPISGHTALYWYRQSLGQGLEFLIYFQGNSAPDKSGLPSDRFSAERTGGSVSTLTIQRTQQEDSAVYLCASSWKDRPIFGPGTRLLVL.

The V call is TRBV20-1, the J call TRBJ1-2, with TRBD1 matching over 8 bases. The CDR3 has 12 amino acids. Germline CDR1 reads DFQATT; CDR2 reads SNEGSKA (reference sequence). The V and J ends lost 5 bases and 4 bases, in that order; junction bases with no gene match: 3. CDR3 DNA sequence: TGCAGTGCTCGACAGGGGACCTATGGCTACACCTTC. Its protein is CSARQGTYGYTF.